This T cell receptor (beta chain) appears in the sequencing data of a study of cytomegalovirus exposure and HLA in healthy donors. This CDR3 has 15 amino acids. Germline V CDR1 and CDR2: LGHNA, YSLEER. Trimming stripped 5 bases from V and 1 base from J, with 11 bases between. Vbeta (60) and Jbeta (13) primers were used in the PCR. TCRdb keeps only in-frame clones here, not all; method: immunoSEQ multiplex PCR. The table lists some 120,000 clones, more than 75% of them singletons, with about 13% in the top ten. The sample consisted of PBMCs. This clonotype originated in a woman aged 55-70 years in good health and CMV-seropositive. V and J are TRBV4-3 and TRBJ1-4; D ambiguous. The CDR3, as DNA: TGCGCCAGCAGCACGTCCGGGTTAACTAATGAAAAACTGTTTTTT. Amino acids: CASSTSGLTNEKLFF.